The 10 T cell receptor beta chains listed next were all sequenced from one sample in a study of shared clonotypes between healthy human individuals. This table comes from immunoSEQ multiplex PCR, and its TCRdb copy is limited to in-frame clones, with some not included. The sample has approximately 100,000 clones; around 71% are singletons. The specimen was memory CD8+ T cells sorted from blood. Stated subset: CD45RO+ cells pooled with CCR7-negative TemRA cells. These receptors originate from a woman aged 25 to 39 in good health.

V and J are TRBV11-2 and TRBJ2-2; D gene uncertain. The CDR3 has 13 residues. Germline-derived CDR1 and CDR2 are SGHAT and FQNNGV. V was clipped by 5 bases and J by 1 base, with 5 bases between them. For the CDR3, the DNA is TGTGCCAGCAGCAAGGGGAACACCGGGGAGCTGTTTTTT. This gives the protein CASSKGNTGELFF.

The rearrangement joins TRBV7-1 to TRBJ1-2; D unclear. TRBV7-1 is placed among ORFs of uncertain function. Trimming took off 5 bases at V and 6 bases at J, with 22 bases between the two ends. The CDR3 loop spans 16 amino acids. The CDR3 loop reads CASSPSIFSETHGYTF. The CDR3 bases are TGTGCCAGCAGCCCTTCAATTTTCTCCGAGACGCATGGCTACACCTTC.

In its sample, this clone was seen a few times. No DNA is shown, since the ends of the CDR3 on it are uncertain; the CDR3 is the one TCRdb lists. The chain combines TRBV5-6 with TRBJ1-5. CDR1 is SGHDT and CDR2 is YYEEEE in the germline V gene. The CDR3 spans 14 amino acids, including both terminal residues. The CDR3 is CASSLFFGNQPQHF.

The chain has TRBV29-1 and TRBJ1-3; the D is unclear. This CDR3 is built from 11 residues. Germline V gene data show CDR1 as SQVTM and CDR2 as ANQGSEA. The ends were cut back, 4 bases at V and 4 bases at J, with 5 bases in the middle. CDR3 sequence: CSVGLGNTIYF. The CDR3, as DNA: TGCAGCGTTGGTTTAGGAAACACCATATATTTT.

This chain connects TRBV5-1 to TRBJ2-1, with 9 bases identical to TRBD2. The J segment lost 9 bases and the V segment lost 0 bases, leaving 7 bases of the junction unmatched. Germline V gene data show CDR1 as SGHRS and CDR2 as YFSETQ. The CDR3 covers 15 residues. CDR3 region: CASSLEASGNSEQFF. DNA for the CDR3: TGCGCCAGCAGCTTGGAGGCTAGCGGGAACAGTGAGCAGTTCTTC.

This chain joins TRBV19 and TRBJ2-7; 7 bases map to TRBD2. CDR1 LNHDA and CDR2 SQIVND come from the germline V gene (reference sequence). The CDR3 is 14 residues long. With 2 bases clipped from V and 6 bases from J, the junction kept 7 bases outside the gene matches. The CDR3 here is CASSIKQGGVEQYF. Here the CDR3 DNA reads TGTGCCAGTAGTATAAAGCAGGGAGGGGTCGAGCAGTACTTC.

The gene calls are TRBV4-1 and TRBJ1-1; 9 bases fit TRBD1. The V segment lost 0 bases and the J segment 9 bases; nucleotides outside the gene matches: 5. CDR3 length equals 14 residues. Germline CDR1 is MGHRA and CDR2 is YSYEKL. The CDR3 loop reads CASSQDPGTGKAFF. In DNA, the CDR3 is TGCGCCAGCAGCCAAGATCCCGGGACAGGGAAAGCTTTCTTT.

The V and J genes are TRBV21-1 and TRBJ2-7; the D segment call TRBD2 is taken from the table without a DNA check. TRBV21-1 has pseudogene status. This CDR3 region has 15 residues. CDR3 sequence: CASSPRCSRSYEQYF. The CDR3 coding sequence is TGTGCCAGCAGCCCGCGGTGCAGTAGGTCCTACGAGCAGTACTTC.

The rearrangement uses TRBV27 and TRBJ1-1; D not certain. Looked up from germline, CDR1 is MNHEY and CDR2 is SMNVEV (reference sequence). There are 14 residues in the CDR3. The ends were cut back, 6 bases at V and 1 base at J, with 12 bases in the middle. CDR3: CASSDDYRNTEAFF. The CDR3 DNA is TGTGCCAGCAGCGACGACTACAGGAACACTGAAGCTTTCTTT.

The CDR3 region has the DNA TGTGCCAGCTCACTTACTAGCGGGAATGCAGATACGCAGTATTTT. Translated: CASSLTSGNADTQYF. This sequence joins TRBV18 and TRBJ2-3; 10 positions match TRBD2. V shed 4 bases and J 4 bases; nucleotides not matched to a gene: 5. In germline, CDR1 is KGHSH, CDR2 LQKENI. The CDR3 extends over 15 amino acids.